This TCR beta chain stems from a study of shared clonotypes between healthy human individuals. Study-level results: Investigators collected only blood, and repertoires in tissues likely differ.

V trimming: 4 bases; J trimming: 3 bases; junction bases outside the gene matches: 8. CDR3 length: 16 residues. CDR1 is SGHNT, CDR2 YYREEE, per germline (reference sequence). How the authors handled the data: Filtering differed since immunoSEQ provided only junctions, with no quality scores. This table comes from immunoSEQ multiplex PCR, and its TCRdb copy is limited to in-frame clones, with some not included. Clone size and the V and J calls come from that table; the DNA yielded D and trimming. This table holds 2 million to 2.5 million clones, 90% to 97% found once. Notes on this clone: Its antigen is as yet unknown.

Caucasian adults residing in Nashville, Tennessee made up all the donors. This chain joins TRBV5-4 and TRBJ2-5, with 11 positions matching TRBD2. This receptor was taken from a man aged 18 to 35 in good health. Sequenced sample: naive CD4+ T cells sorted from blood. As for subset: CD45RA+ positively selected. The CDR3: CASSVAGGRVKETQYF. The CDR3 DNA is TGTGCCAGCAGCGTAGCGGGAGGGAGGGTCAAAGAGACCCAGTACTTC.